The 20 T cell receptor beta chains reported below all come from one sample, sequenced in a study of T cell responses to AZD1222 COVID-19 vaccine. Generated by immunoSEQ multiplex PCR, the TCRdb table keeps only in-frame clones and is missing some. The sample has 110,000 to 150,000 clones, around 90% seen once. The sample in question was peripheral blood, obtained on day 0 of AZD1222 vaccination. The origin of the receptors is an adult in good health.

The DNA of the CDR3 is TGTGCCAGCAGTCGGGGGGGAATGGAGGCCATATATTTT. Protein: CASSRGGMEAIYF. The V and J genes are TRBV7-2 and TRBJ1-3; D may be TRBD1 (5 bases). Germline values: CDR1 SGHTA, CDR2 FQGNSA. The CDR3 totals 13 residues. The ends were cut back, 6 bases at V and 11 bases at J, with 17 bases in the middle.

V is TRBV7-2 and J is TRBJ2-7, with D uncertain. The CDR3 is 13 residues long. V was pared by 3 bases and J by 3 bases, with 9 bases between. Germline lookup yields CDR1 SGHTA and CDR2 FQGNSA. CDR3 region: CASSFWPNYEQYF. The CDR3 DNA follows: TGTGCCAGCAGCTTCTGGCCCAACTACGAGCAGTACTTC.

The chain combines TRBV6-4 with TRBJ2-7; 7 bases are a match to TRBD2. V was clipped by 7 bases and J by 3 bases; unmatched bases: 9. This CDR3 has 14 residues. Germline V gene lookup returns CDR1 MRHNA and CDR2 SNTAGT. This CDR3 reads CASTVGLAVYEQYF. The CDR3 nucleotides are TGTGCCAGCACCGTAGGGCTAGCGGTCTACGAGCAGTACTTC.

The chain has TRBV7-2 and TRBJ2-3, with TRBD2 matching 12 bases. This CDR3 is built from 16 residues. From germline, CDR1 is SGHTA and CDR2 FQGNSA. The junction had 6 bases not matched to a gene; V was cut back by 4 bases and J by 4 bases. CDR3 coding DNA: TGTGCCAGCAGCTCCCCGACTAGCGGGAGATCAGATACGCAGTATTTT. Translating gives CASSSPTSGRSDTQYF. Using reference TRBV7-2 and TRBJ2-3 for the parts outside the CDR3, the full variable domain is GAGVSQSPSNKVTEKGKDVELRCDPISGHTALYWYRQSLGQGLEFLIYFQGNSAPDKSGLPSDRFSAERTGGSVSTLTIQRTQQEDSAVYLCASSSPTSGRSDTQYFGPGTRLTVL.

This chain connects TRBV4-2 to TRBJ2-7, with a tentative D call TRBD2 (5 bases). The CDR3 runs to 15 residues. V was clipped by 4 bases and J by 0 bases, with 13 bases between them. Germline CDR1 LGHNA, CDR2 YNFKEQ. The CDR3 region is CASSRGSDFSYEQYF. The DNA for the CDR3 is TGTGCCAGCAGCCGAGGGTCTGACTTCTCCTACGAGCAGTACTTC.

The chain joins TRBV30 to TRBJ1-3; 8 positions match TRBD1. The germline CDR1 and CDR2 sequences are GTSNPN and SVGIG (reference sequence). The CDR3 loop spans 15 amino acids. V was pared by 0 bases and J by 4 bases, with 5 bases of the junction left unmatched. The CDR3 protein is CAWSVGQGSGNTIYF. The CDR3 DNA is TGTGCCTGGAGTGTCGGACAGGGATCGGGAAACACCATATATTTT. Using reference TRBV30 and TRBJ1-3 for the parts outside the CDR3, the full variable domain is SQTIHQWPATLVQPVGSPLSLECTVEGTSNPNLYWYRQAAGRGLQLLFYSVGIGQISSEVPQNLSASRPQDRQFILSSKKLLLSDSGFYLCAWSVGQGSGNTIYFGEGSWLTVV.

The chain employs TRBV11-1 and TRBJ1-4; the match to TRBD1 covers 9 bases. The CDR3 has 15 amino acids. The V gene's germline CDR1 is SGHAT and CDR2 FQDESV (reference sequence). With V trimmed by 5 bases and J by 6 bases, 7 bases remained unmatched. The CDR3 DNA follows: TGTGCCAGCAGCCCGACAGGGGGTATAGATGAAAAACTGTTTTTT. Its translation: CASSPTGGIDEKLFF.

V usage is TRBV9 and J usage is TRBJ2-2; possible D gene TRBD2, 6 bases. V lost 0 bases, J lost 3 bases, and 12 bases lay in between. Germline CDR1 and CDR2: SGDLS and YYNGEE. This CDR3 comprises 16 residues. The CDR3 loop reads CASSVEGGAYTGELFF. The CDR3 DNA sequence: TGTGCCAGCAGCGTAGAGGGCGGGGCCTACACCGGGGAGCTGTTTTTT.

The chain is built from TRBV19 and TRBJ1-5; maybe TRBD1 (5 bases). The CDR3 extends over 14 amino acids. In germline, CDR1 is LNHDA, CDR2 SQIVND (reference sequence). Trimming cost V 1 base and J 6 bases, with 10 bases left between them. As DNA, the CDR3 is TGTGCCAGTAGTATAGGTGGGAGGGGTCAGCCCCAGCATTTT. Residues: CASSIGGRGQPQHF.

This clone was picked up one time. The rearrangement links TRBV7-2 to TRBJ2-1, with no clear D. The CDR3 consists of 15 residues. Per the germline V gene, CDR1 is SGHTA and CDR2 is FQGNSA. With 5 bases removed from V and 5 bases from J, the gap between germline ends came to 16 bases. The CDR3 region is CASSRPLLGDNEQFF. CDR3 DNA sequence: TGTGCCAGCAGCCGGCCGTTACTTGGAGACAATGAGCAGTTCTTC.

J is TRBJ2-1 and V is TRBV4-2, with unresolved D. Looked up from germline, CDR1 is LGHNA and CDR2 is YNFKEQ. The CDR3 extends over 16 amino acids. Trimming shortened V by 4 bases and J by 2 bases, and 15 bases separated the two germline ends. DNA of the CDR3: TGTGCCAGCAGCCCGCGACCGGGCCAAGCCTACAATGAGCAGTTCTTC. As protein: CASSPRPGQAYNEQFF.

The chain has TRBV10-1 and TRBJ2-7; D is unclear. Germline V gives CDR1 WNHNN, CDR2 SYGVQD (reference sequence). The CDR3 is 13 residues long. V gave up 4 bases and J gave up 0 bases, with 7 bases separating them. Written as DNA, the CDR3 is TGCGCCAGCAGTGCTCAGAGCTCCTACGAGCAGTACTTC. It is translated as CASSAQSSYEQYF.

This clone showed up just a few times. This chain connects TRBV4-1 to TRBJ1-5; D not resolved. This CDR3 has 15 amino acids. Trimming shortened V by 4 bases and J by 1 base, and 11 bases separated the two germline ends. Germline CDR1 reads MGHRA; CDR2 reads YSYEKL. In nucleotides, the CDR3 is TGCGCCAGCAGCCCGAGGGCGGTAAGCAATCAGCCCCAGCATTTT. Protein sequence: CASSPRAVSNQPQHF.

The J gene is TRBJ2-3, the V gene TRBV7-2; tentatively, D is TRBD1 (5 bases). The germline gives CDR1 SGHTA, CDR2 FQGNSA. V lost 1 base and J lost 1, with 18 bases in between. This CDR3 has 18 amino acids. The CDR3 reads CASSLDEVGATRTDTQYF. The CDR3 DNA is TGTGCCAGCAGCTTAGATGAGGTAGGGGCGACCCGCACAGATACGCAGTATTTT.

V gene TRBV9 combines with J gene TRBJ1-4, with TRBD1 as a possible D gene (6 bases). V lost 3 bases, J lost 0 bases, and 6 bases lay in between. The CDR3 spans 14 residues. Per germline, CDR1 SGDLS and CDR2 YYNGEE. The DNA for the CDR3 is TGTGCCAGCAGCGGGACAGCAACTAATGAAAAACTGTTTTTT. It codes for CASSGTATNEKLFF.

This chain joins TRBV19 and TRBJ2-7, with D perhaps TRBD2 (6 bases). The V gene lost 4 bases and the J gene lost 4 bases, with 11 bases spanning the gap. Germline CDR1 and CDR2: LNHDA and SQIVND (reference sequence). The CDR3 is 13 amino acids. CDR3 region: CASSTGLGYEQYF. The CDR3 coding sequence is TGTGCCAGTAGTACGGGACTTGGTTACGAGCAGTACTTC. The complete variable domain, with remaining parts taken from reference TRBV19 and TRBJ2-7, reads DGGITQSPKYLFRKEGQNVTLSCEQNLNHDAMYWYRQDPGQGLRLIYYSQIVNDFQKGDIAEGYSVSREKKESFPLTVTSAQKNPTAFYLCASSTGLGYEQYFGPGTRLTVT.

The chain joins TRBV15 to TRBJ1-1; 7 bases map to TRBD1. The length of the CDR3 is 13 residues. Per the germline V gene, CDR1 is LNHNV and CDR2 is YYDKDF (reference sequence). V lost 4 bases to trimming and J lost 9 bases; unmatched junction nucleotides: 8. Written as DNA, the CDR3 is TGTGCCACCAGCAATCAGGGGGTAGCCCAAGCTTTCTTT. Translated, it gives CATSNQGVAQAFF.

About this clone: The junction differs from germline at one of its ends, possibly a read error. This sequence joins TRBV2 and TRBJ2-4; 8 positions agree with TRBD1. CDR3 length: 12 amino acids. Looked up from germline, CDR1 is SNHLY and CDR2 is FYNNEI. The CDR3 loop is CASTTRGTGAHF. For the CDR3, the DNA is TGTGCCAGCACCACAAGGGGGACAGGAGCTCACTTC.

The chain has TRBV9 and TRBJ2-7, with 8 positions matching TRBD2. With V trimmed by 6 bases and J by 3 bases, 5 bases remained unmatched. CDR1 SGDLS and CDR2 YYNGEE come from the germline V gene. The CDR3 extends over 13 amino acids. CDR3 nucleotide sequence: TGTGCCAGCAATCGGGAGGGCCGCTACGAGCAGTACTTC. Protein sequence: CASNREGRYEQYF.

The rearrangement joins TRBV10-3 to TRBJ1-1; 7 bases align to TRBD1. Per germline, CDR1 ENHRY and CDR2 SYGVKD. The CDR3 is made up of 14 amino acids. V trimming: 0 bases; J trimming: 5 bases; junction bases outside the gene matches: 3. CDR3 sequence reads: CAISESGTETEAFF. The CDR3, as DNA: TGTGCCATCAGTGAGTCAGGGACAGAGACTGAAGCTTTCTTT.